A single sample is the source of the 20 T cell receptor beta chains below, sequenced in a study of cytomegalovirus exposure and HLA in healthy donors. The table came from immunoSEQ multiplex PCR; TCRdb's copy has only in-frame clones and leaves some out. Here the sample spans 200,000 to 250,000 clones, about 86% being singletons. Sequencing used PBMCs. The receptors were gathered from a man between 18 and 29 years old in good health and CMV-seronegative.

The genes are TRBV28 and TRBJ1-1; no reliable D call. The CDR3 totals 13 residues. Looked up from germline, CDR1 is MDHEN and CDR2 is SYDVKM. Trimming stripped 6 bases from V and 1 base from J, with 9 bases between. CDR3 DNA: TGTGCCAGCAGAGAAACAGCGAACACTGAAGCTTTCTTT. It codes for CASRETANTEAFF.

This clone was seen only once. This sequence joins TRBV7-2 and TRBJ1-2; D is uncertain. The germline gives CDR1 SGHTA, CDR2 FQGNSA. The CDR3 loop spans 15 amino acids. Between the trimmed V and J ends, which lost 5 bases and 8 bases, there was a span of 21 bases. The CDR3: CASSPYRVGRVGYTF. CDR3 nucleotides: TGTGCCAGCAGCCCCTACAGAGTCGGGAGGGTGGGCTACACCTTC.

The rearrangement uses TRBV6-5 and TRBJ1-2; 7 bases match TRBD1. Germline V lookup: CDR1 MNHEY, CDR2 SVGAGI. V lost 2 bases, J lost 4 bases, and 7 bases stayed unmatched. The CDR3 has 15 residues. CDR3 sequence: CASSYGMGQFYGYTF. Here the CDR3 DNA reads TGTGCCAGCAGTTACGGGATGGGACAGTTCTATGGCTACACCTTC.

The chain employs TRBV11-2 and TRBJ2-1; TRBD2 might be the D (6 bases). The germline V gene has CDR1 SGHAT and CDR2 FQNNGV. V shed 6 bases and J shed 8 bases, with 17 bases lying between them. There are 14 residues in the CDR3. The CDR3 loop is CASRAGPGFDEQFF. CDR3 coding DNA: TGTGCCAGCAGGGCGGGGCCCGGCTTCGATGAGCAGTTCTTC.

The chain carries TRBV27 and TRBJ2-7; no clear D. Germline V gives CDR1 MNHEY, CDR2 SMNVEV (reference sequence). V was clipped by 3 bases and J by 0 bases, with 18 bases between them. The CDR3 totals 17 residues. The CDR3 bases are TGTGCCAGCAGTTTTCGAGAACCTAGAAGGAGCTCCTACGAGCAGTACTTC. Translated: CASSFREPRRSSYEQYF.

This clone has just one count. The chain combines TRBV18 with TRBJ2-1; D call uncertain. Trimming removed 3 bases at V and 7 bases at J, with 10 bases between. The CDR3 totals 13 residues. The germline V gene encodes CDR1 KGHSH and CDR2 LQKENI. The CDR3 protein is CASSPLSRNEQFF. As DNA, the CDR3 is TGTGCCAGCTCACCTCTCTCCCGGAATGAGCAGTTCTTC.

V is TRBV5-6 and J is TRBJ2-7, with 10 positions matching TRBD2. Per germline, CDR1 SGHDT and CDR2 YYEEEE. The CDR3 is 19 amino acids. V lost 4 bases and J lost 0; bases outside the gene matches: 16. The CDR3 reads CASSREGGGLADSSYEQYF. CDR3 coding DNA: TGTGCCAGCAGCCGGGAGGGGGGAGGACTAGCGGATTCCTCCTACGAGCAGTACTTC.

The chain employs TRBV12-5 and TRBJ2-7; 8 nucleotides agree with TRBD1. The CDR3 is 15 amino acids. Germline V gene data show CDR1 as LGHNT and CDR2 as FRNRAP. The trim removed 6 bases at V and 6 bases at J, leaving 13 bases unmatched. The CDR3 reads CASGPRDRLWVEQYF. The CDR3 DNA reads as TGTGCTAGTGGCCCCCGGGACAGGCTATGGGTCGAGCAGTACTTC.

The genes are TRBV4-3 and TRBJ2-7; D is perhaps TRBD1 (5 bases). The CDR3 is 15 amino acids. V shed 0 bases and J shed 3 bases, with 12 bases lying between them. Germline V gene lookup returns CDR1 LGHNA and CDR2 YSLEER. The CDR3 DNA is TGCGCCAGCAGCCAAGATATGACAGTTAACTACGAGCAGTACTTC. Protein: CASSQDMTVNYEQYF.

This clone was seen just once. This chain joins TRBV2 and TRBJ2-2; weak D call: TRBD2 (6 bases). The germline CDR1 and CDR2 sequences are SNHLY and FYNNEI. The V and J ends lost 11 bases and 3 bases respectively, with 16 bases between them. The CDR3 spans 14 residues. In DNA, the CDR3 is TGTGCCTCGGGTGGGGAGGAGTACACCGGGGAGCTGTTTTTT. It specifies CASGGEEYTGELFF.

The J gene is TRBJ1-3, the V gene TRBV6-4; no firm D call. The V end was cut by 8 bases, the J end by 0 bases, with 5 bases between. The germline V gene has CDR1 MRHNA and CDR2 SNTAGT. The CDR3 sequence is 12 residues long. The CDR3 protein is CASFRSGNTIYF. Here the CDR3 DNA reads TGTGCCAGCTTTCGCTCTGGAAACACCATATATTTT.

V is TRBV4-3 and J is TRBJ1-2, with D perhaps matching TRBD1 (6 bases). Germline assignment: CDR1 LGHNA and CDR2 YSLEER. CDR3 length: 14 residues. Trimming cost V 3 bases and J 8 bases, with 16 bases left between them. Written as DNA, the CDR3 is TGCGCCAGCAGCCACCCCGGGACATCTCAGGGCTACACCTTC. It yields the protein CASSHPGTSQGYTF.

In this sample, this clone turned up a few times. V and J are TRBV25-1 and TRBJ1-3; D unclear. V was pared by 6 bases and J by 7 bases, with 10 bases between. Germline lookup yields CDR1 MGHDK and CDR2 SYGVNS. The CDR3 loop spans 12 amino acids. CDR3 residues: CASSRSSNTIYF. Written as DNA, the CDR3 is TGTGCCAGCAGCCGAAGTAGCAACACCATATATTTT.

This rearrangement joins TRBV28 to TRBJ2-1, with TRBD2 identical over 8 bases. CDR3 length: 13 residues. The V gene's germline CDR1 is MDHEN and CDR2 SYDVKM. With V trimmed by 2 bases and J by 6 bases, 0 bases remained unmatched. CDR3 in DNA: TGTGCCAGCAGTTTAAGCGGGGGCAATGAGCAGTTCTTC. This encodes CASSLSGGNEQFF. The full variable domain, rest sourced from reference TRBV28 and TRBJ2-1, is DVKVTQSSRYLVKRTGEKVFLECVQDMDHENMFWYRQDPGLGLRLIYFSYDVKMKEKGDIPEGYSVSREKKERFSLILESASTNQTSMYLCASSLSGGNEQFFGPGTRLTVL.

The J gene is TRBJ2-1, the V gene TRBV29-1; 7 nucleotides line up with TRBD2. The CDR3 is made up of 14 amino acids. Germline V gene lookup returns CDR1 SQVTM and CDR2 ANQGSEA. J lost 7 bases, V lost 0 bases, and 6 bases had no gene match. CDR3 residues: CSVEDGAGLNEQFF. The CDR3 coding sequence is TGCAGCGTTGAAGATGGAGCGGGGCTTAATGAGCAGTTCTTC.

The CDR3 DNA reads TGTGCCAGCAGCAGCGGGGGGCCGGCCGGGGAGCTGTTTTTT. This encodes CASSSGGPAGELFF. V gene TRBV9 combines with J gene TRBJ2-2, with 9 bases that match TRBD2. The germline CDR1 and CDR2 sequences are SGDLS and YYNGEE. Trimming at V came to 4 bases and at J to 6 bases, leaving 4 bases not matched to a gene. The CDR3 extends over 14 amino acids.

The genes are TRBV29-1 and TRBJ1-5, with D perhaps TRBD1 (6 bases). The CDR3 totals 13 residues. The germline V gene has CDR1 SQVTM and CDR2 ANQGSEA. V was trimmed by 4 bases and J by 6 bases, leaving 13 bases between them. CDR3 bases: TGCAGCGTTGTGGGGGGGCTGGGTCAGCCCCAGCATTTT. This sequence encodes CSVVGGLGQPQHF.

The chain is built from TRBV6-6 and TRBJ1-2; D is undetermined. This CDR3 contains 11 residues. In germline, CDR1 is MNHNY, CDR2 SVGAGI (reference sequence). The V end was cut by 5 bases, the J end by 7 bases, with 8 bases between. CDR3 amino acids: CASSPGSGYTF. The CDR3 DNA is TGTGCCAGCAGTCCCGGTAGTGGCTACACCTTC.

This clone appeared a single time. The rearrangement joins TRBV5-1 to TRBJ2-7; TRBD2 agrees at 13 bases. After removal of 3 bases from V and 7 bases from J, the junction contained 7 bases not matched to a gene. The CDR3 covers 15 residues. The germline V gene has CDR1 SGHRS and CDR2 YFSETQ. The CDR3 is CASSSGLAGVGEQYF. CDR3 DNA: TGCGCCAGCAGCTCTGGACTAGCGGGAGTAGGGGAGCAGTACTTC.

This chain uses TRBV7-8 with TRBJ2-1, with 11 bases matching TRBD1. This CDR3 comprises 16 residues. Germline V lookup: CDR1 SGHVS, CDR2 FQNEAQ. V gave up 5 bases and J gave up 9 bases; unmatched junction bases: 12. Here the CDR3 DNA reads TGTGCCAGCAGCATCGCTTCCGGGACAGGGGGGTTTGAGCAGTTCTTC. Translating it yields CASSIASGTGGFEQFF.